A single sample gave rise to the 26 T cell receptor beta chains below, sequenced in a study of CD4 and CD8 cells across lung adenocarcinoma regions. TCRdb independently ran MiXCR on the PCR reads; one entry per CDR3 protein. The table lists 20,000 to 30,000 distinct CDR3 sequences, roughly half of them singletons. Sequencing was done on a sample of CD8+ T cells from the center of a lung tumor. These receptor sequences come from a male donor with lung adenocarcinoma. The CD4 and CD8 labels of this study may be unreliable.

The rearrangement links TRBV5-1 to TRBJ2-3; tentative D call: TRBD1 (6 bases). This CDR3 is built from 16 residues. V lost 0 bases, J lost 2 bases, and 13 bases lay in between. Germline CDR1 SGHRS, CDR2 YFSETQ. The CDR3 DNA is TGCGCCAGCAGCTTGGGTCAGGGGAGCTCCACAGATACGCAGTATTTT. It translates to CASSLGQGSSTDTQYF.

This clonotype was counted many times. The gene calls are TRBV6-4 and TRBJ2-1; 10 nucleotides match TRBD2. The ends lost 2 bases at V and 9 bases at J; junction bases unmatched: 4. CDR3 length: 14 amino acids. CDR1 and CDR2 (germline): MRHNA, SNTAGT. The CDR3 region is CASSDGLAGAEQFF. The DNA of the CDR3 is TGTGCCAGCAGTGACGGGCTAGCGGGAGCTGAGCAGTTCTTC.

The chain uses TRBV6-5 and TRBJ2-1; 8 bases agree with TRBD2. This CDR3 comprises 14 residues. J lost 12 bases, V lost 0 bases, and 7 bases had no gene match. Germline CDR1 MNHEY, CDR2 SVGAGI. CDR3 protein: CASSYSREGRMQFF. Here the CDR3 DNA reads TGTGCCAGCAGTTACTCCCGGGAGGGCCGGATGCAGTTCTTC.

V gene TRBV7-9 combines with J gene TRBJ2-5; the D gene could be TRBD1 or TRBD2 (6 bases each). With 8 bases removed from V and 4 bases from J, the gap between germline ends came to 17 bases. The CDR3 consists of 14 residues. CDR1 and CDR2 from the germline V gene are SEHNR and FQNEAQ (reference sequence). The CDR3 DNA follows: TGTGCCAGCCGCATAGGGGGGTGGACAGAGACCCAGTACTTC. Translation gives CASRIGGWTETQYF.

The table lists this clonotype with a few counts. V gene TRBV6-1 combines with J gene TRBJ2-5; TRBD2 is a possible D gene (7 bases). Trimming took off 8 bases at V and 2 bases at J, with 21 bases between the two ends. Germline CDR1 is MNHNS and CDR2 is SASEGT. The CDR3 extends over 16 amino acids. CDR3 sequence (DNA): TGTGCCAGCGGGGGGGCCGGGGGCCGTGATCAAGAGACCCAGTACTTC. Residues: CASGGAGGRDQETQYF.

The gene calls are TRBV6-1 and TRBJ2-3; 9 bases line up with TRBD2. Germline CDR1 is MNHNS and CDR2 is SASEGT. V dropped 6 bases and J dropped 1; count of bases not matched to a gene: 2. This CDR3 is 14 amino acids long. The CDR3 DNA reads TGTGCCAGCAGATGGACTAGCGGCACAGATACGCAGTATTTT. Translating gives CASRWTSGTDTQYF.

The chain joins TRBV4-2 to TRBJ2-6, with a tentative D call TRBD2 (5 bases). CDR3 length: 16 amino acids. Germline values: CDR1 LGHNA, CDR2 YNFKEQ. V shed 4 bases and J shed 2 bases, with 12 bases lying between them. The chain's CDR3 is CASSPQSGTGANVLTF. CDR3 bases: TGTGCCAGCAGCCCACAGTCGGGAACTGGGGCCAACGTCCTGACTTTC.

A remark on this clonotype: A read error may account for a junction end that differs from germline. The chain has TRBV6-1 and TRBJ2-6; possibly TRBD1 for D (5 bases). The CDR3 contains 15 residues. The V gene's germline CDR1 is MNHNS and CDR2 SASEGT. This CDR3 is CASRPPWGGTNVQNF. CDR3 DNA sequence: TGTGCCAGCAGGCCCCCTTGGGGCGGCACAAACGTCCAGAATTTC.

Of note for this clonotype: This may be a read error: a much more frequent sequence differs by one nucleotide. The V and J genes are TRBV6-1 and TRBJ2-1, with 9 bases matching TRBD1. The tail of the sequence fits TRBJ2-7 better, so the J call may be wrong. This CDR3 comprises 16 residues. Germline CDR1 reads MNHNS; CDR2 reads SASEGT. The CDR3 loop is CASSGPGTGPSGEQYF. The CDR3 nucleotides are TGTGCCAGCAGTGGCCCCGGGACAGGGCCTTCGGGTGAGCAGTACTTC.

The V and J genes are TRBV7-2 and TRBJ2-5, with D possibly matching TRBD2 (7 bases). Germline CDR1 and CDR2: SGHTA and FQGNSA. Trimming took off 7 bases at V and 2 bases at J, with 14 bases between the two ends. The CDR3 consists of 14 residues. DNA for the CDR3: TGTGCCAGCACCCCGGGGGGCACACAAGAGACCCAGTACTTC. This sequence encodes CASTPGGTQETQYF.

The chain has TRBV3-1 and TRBJ2-7; the D gene is possibly TRBD1 (5 bases). Trimming stripped 0 bases from V and 2 bases from J, with 8 bases between. Looked up from germline, CDR1 is LGHDT and CDR2 is YNNKEL (reference sequence). This CDR3 spans 14 amino acids. This CDR3 is CASSQEGVTYEQYF. For the CDR3, the DNA is TGTGCCAGCAGCCAAGAAGGGGTAACCTACGAGCAGTACTTC.

The table lists this clonotype with a few counts. The chain employs TRBV27 and TRBJ2-1; TRBD2 aligns across 9 bases. The J call may be mistaken, given a closer DNA end match to TRBJ2-7. Germline CDR1 is MNHEY and CDR2 is SMNVEV (reference sequence). The CDR3 spans 15 residues. This CDR3 reads CASSQTTSGEREQYF. The CDR3 nucleotides are TGTGCCAGCAGCCAAACGACTAGCGGAGAAAGGGAGCAGTACTTC.

The chain recombines TRBV15 with TRBJ2-5; tentatively, D is TRBD1 (6 bases). This CDR3 comprises 14 residues. Germline values: CDR1 LNHNV, CDR2 YYDKDF (reference sequence). The V and J ends lost 0 bases and 3 bases respectively, with 8 bases between them. CDR3 nucleotide sequence: TGTGCCACCAGCAGAGACAGGGGTGAAGAGACCCAGTACTTC. It translates to CATSRDRGEETQYF.

This chain uses TRBV6-1 with TRBJ2-3, with D possibly called TRBD1 or TRBD2 (5 bases each). V was trimmed by 6 bases and J by 6 bases, leaving 19 bases between them. The CDR3 totals 15 residues. CDR1 is MNHNS, CDR2 SASEGT, per germline. DNA of the CDR3: TGTGCCAGCAGCCGCCAGCCTGATGGGACCGATACGCAGTATTTT. Its protein product is CASSRQPDGTDTQYF.

This clonotype ranks as medium-sized. This chain links TRBV6-5 with TRBJ2-1; D possibly corresponds to TRBD1 (5 bases). The CDR3 covers 12 residues. Looked up from germline, CDR1 is MNHEY and CDR2 is SVGAGI. The germline V and J ends were trimmed by 4 bases and 15 bases, with 16 bases remaining between them. The chain's CDR3 is CASSSDSAGPFF. The CDR3 nucleotides are TGTGCCAGCAGTTCGGATAGTGCAGGGCCGTTCTTC.

The genes are TRBV4-1 and TRBJ2-1, with TRBD1 matching over 7 bases. V shed 5 bases and J 5 bases; nucleotides not matched to a gene: 9. This CDR3 contains 15 residues. Germline V gene sequence: CDR1 MGHRA, CDR2 YSYEKL. CDR3 in amino acids: CASSTPGQIHNEQFF. CDR3 nucleotide sequence: TGCGCCAGCAGCACCCCGGGACAGATACACAATGAGCAGTTCTTC.

This clonotype showed up many times. Given a much more abundant clone one base away, this may be a read error. This chain connects TRBV6-1 to TRBJ2-5, with a tentative D call TRBD2 (5 bases). Germline V CDR1 and CDR2: MNHNS, SASEGT. The V end was cut by 8 bases, the J end by 11 bases, with 12 bases between. The CDR3 contains 10 residues. The CDR3 DNA reads as TGTGCCAGCGGACTGAATGAGCAGTACTTC. It is translated as CASGLNEQYF.

V gene TRBV3-1 combines with J gene TRBJ2-1, with 7 bases lining up with TRBD1. The J call is doubtful: the DNA matches TRBJ2-5 better. The CDR3 spans 13 residues. CDR1 is LGHDT and CDR2 is YNNKEL in the germline V gene (reference sequence). CDR3 coding DNA: TGTGCCAGCAGGAAGACAGGGCTGAAGACCCAGTACTTC. Its translation: CASRKTGLKTQYF.

This sequence joins TRBV11-2 and TRBJ2-5; possible D gene TRBD2, 6 bases. The CDR3 has 15 residues. V shed 1 base and J shed 2 bases, with 11 bases lying between them. CDR1 and CDR2 from the germline V gene are SGHAT and FQNNGV. The CDR3 bases are TGTGCCAGCAGCTTAGGTGCGGGGCCACAAGAGACCCAGTACTTC. As protein: CASSLGAGPQETQYF.

V gene TRBV28 combines with J gene TRBJ1-4; D perhaps matches TRBD1 (6 bases). Trimming shortened V by 6 bases and J by 2 bases, and 13 bases separated the two germline ends. The germline V gene encodes CDR1 MDHEN and CDR2 SYDVKM. The CDR3 sequence is 15 residues long. The CDR3 protein is CASRPSGGTNEKLFF. The CDR3, as DNA: TGTGCCAGCAGGCCGTCGGGGGGCACTAATGAAAAACTGTTTTTT.

The chain couples TRBV27 to TRBJ2-1, with D hard to call. The germline gives CDR1 MNHEY, CDR2 SMNVEV (reference sequence). This CDR3 is built from 11 residues. The V gene lost 8 bases and the J gene lost 7 bases, with 9 bases spanning the gap. The CDR3 region has the DNA TGTGCCAGCGGGCAGGTAAATGAGCAGTTCTTC. This gives the protein CASGQVNEQFF.

In this sample, this clonotype turned up a few times. The chain couples TRBV3-1 to TRBJ2-5; tentatively, D is TRBD2 (6 bases). Trimming cost V 4 bases and J 13 bases, with 19 bases left between them. This CDR3 spans 13 amino acids. Germline V CDR1 and CDR2: LGHDT, YNNKEL (reference sequence). CDR3 region: CASSPAGAGLRYF. CDR3 bases: TGTGCCAGCAGCCCAGCCGGGGCGGGATTACGGTACTTC.

This clonotype has a handful of counts. V and J are TRBV7-6 and TRBJ2-5; no firm D call. The ends were cut back, 1 base at V and 5 bases at J, with 5 bases in the middle. From germline, CDR1 is SGHVS and CDR2 FNYEAQ. The CDR3 has 12 amino acids. The CDR3 reads CASSLGSETQYF. CDR3 coding DNA: TGTGCCAGCAGCTTAGGTTCGGAGACCCAGTACTTC.

The table lists this clonotype with many counts. This chain connects TRBV7-8 to TRBJ2-2; D possibly corresponds to TRBD2 (5 bases). The CDR3 spans 16 residues. CDR1 is SGHVS and CDR2 is FQNEAQ in the germline V gene. Trimming pared 1 base from V and 7 bases from J, leaving 16 bases between. This CDR3 is CASSLGLPGPGGELFF. The CDR3 bases are TGTGCCAGCAGCTTAGGACTACCCGGCCCAGGCGGGGAGCTGTTTTTT.

As for this clonotype: Compared with germline, one end of the junction differs, possibly owing to a read error. The CDR3 sequence: CARSKGGRAKNTQYF. CDR3 DNA sequence: TGTGCCCGCTCCAAGGGGGGGCGAGCCAAAAATACGCAGTATTTC. This chain uses TRBV6-1 with TRBJ2-4; possible D gene TRBD2, 7 bases. The CDR3 consists of 15 residues. Germline loops: CDR1 MNHNS, CDR2 SASEGT.

The chain has TRBV10-2 and TRBJ2-4, with 9 bases aligning to TRBD2. Losses at the gene ends were 3 bases for V and 4 bases for J; bases not matched to a gene: 7. The CDR3 has 16 residues. Germline V gene data show CDR1 as WSHSY and CDR2 as SAAADI. The chain's CDR3 is CASSDPQRGAKNIQYF. The CDR3 region has the DNA TGCGCCAGCAGTGATCCACAGCGGGGGGCGAAAAACATTCAGTACTTC.